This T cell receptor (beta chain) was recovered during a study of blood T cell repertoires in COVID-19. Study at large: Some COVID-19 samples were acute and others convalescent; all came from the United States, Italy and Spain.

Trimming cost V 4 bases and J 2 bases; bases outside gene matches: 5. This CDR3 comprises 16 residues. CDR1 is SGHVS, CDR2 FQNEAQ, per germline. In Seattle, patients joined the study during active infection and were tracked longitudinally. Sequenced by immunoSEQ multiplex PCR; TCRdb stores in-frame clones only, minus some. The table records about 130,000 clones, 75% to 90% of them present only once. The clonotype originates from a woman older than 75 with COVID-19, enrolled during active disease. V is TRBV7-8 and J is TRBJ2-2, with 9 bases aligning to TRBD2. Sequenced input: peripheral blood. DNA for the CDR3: TGTGCCAGCAGCTCACGGGGGACTAGCAACACCGGGGAGCTGTTTTTT. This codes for CASSSRGTSNTGELFF.